This passage covers 7 T cell receptor beta chains from one sample sequenced in a study of cytomegalovirus exposure and HLA in healthy donors. The method was immunoSEQ multiplex PCR; TCRdb's version includes in-frame clones alone and lacks a portion of them. In the table there are around 99,000 clones, about nine tenths of which are singletons. The sequencing input was PBMCs. All receptors derive from a young woman in good health and CMV-seronegative.

This rearrangement joins TRBV27 to TRBJ2-7, with a possible D match to TRBD1 (6 bases). The V end lost 2 bases, the J end lost 5 bases, and 10 bases lay between the germline ends. The germline gives CDR1 MNHEY, CDR2 SMNVEV (reference sequence). This CDR3 is 13 amino acids long. The CDR3 DNA follows: TGTGCCAGCAGTTTAAACAGGGTTCACGAGCAGTACTTC. It encodes CASSLNRVHEQYF.

In its sample, this clone was seen once. The V and J genes are TRBV28 and TRBJ1-2, with TRBD1 matching over 9 bases. With V trimmed by 0 bases and J by 8 bases, 4 bases remained unmatched. Germline lookup yields CDR1 MDHEN and CDR2 SYDVKM. CDR3 length equals 14 residues. The CDR3 here is CASSLWATGGGYTF. The CDR3 DNA sequence: TGTGCCAGCAGTTTATGGGCCACAGGGGGCGGCTACACCTTC.

The V and J genes are TRBV25-1 and TRBJ2-2; D is possibly TRBD2 (6 bases). The CDR3 is 13 amino acids. Trimming took 3 bases from V and 8 from J, leaving 10 bases between them. CDR1 MGHDK and CDR2 SYGVNS come from the germline V gene. The DNA of the CDR3 is TGTGCCAGCAGTGAGACGCTAGCGGGGGAGCTGTTTTTT. Protein product: CASSETLAGELFF.

The V and J genes are TRBV9 and TRBJ2-1, with 9 positions matching TRBD2. After removal of 4 bases from V and 4 bases from J, the junction contained 12 bases not matched to a gene. This CDR3 has 17 amino acids. CDR1 and CDR2 (germline): SGDLS, YYNGEE. This CDR3 reads CASSLRKTSGVYNEQFF. CDR3 coding DNA: TGTGCCAGCAGCCTCCGAAAGACTAGCGGTGTATACAATGAGCAGTTCTTC.

The rearrangement links TRBV23-1 to TRBJ2-5, with 10 bases identical to TRBD1. TRBV23-1 is designated an ORF whose function remains uncertain. The ends lost 0 bases at V and 3 bases at J; junction bases unmatched: 10. The CDR3 runs to 18 residues. The DNA of the CDR3 is TGCGCCAGCAGTCAATCGGGCAGGACAGGGGGGTCGGAAGAGACCCAGTACTTC. It is translated as CASSQSGRTGGSEETQYF.

Only one count was recorded for this clone. The rearrangement links TRBV19 to TRBJ2-5; D is unresolved. Trimming stripped 4 bases from V and 1 base from J, with 7 bases between. This CDR3 has 13 amino acids. Germline V gene sequence: CDR1 LNHDA, CDR2 SQIVND (reference sequence). CDR3 DNA sequence: TGTGCCAGTAGTAGATTCAGCCAAGAGACCCAGTACTTC. Translated, it gives CASSRFSQETQYF.

V is TRBV15 and J is TRBJ2-5; 10 bases line up with TRBD2. The CDR3 spans 15 residues. The germline V gene has CDR1 LNHNV and CDR2 YYDKDF (reference sequence). V trimming: 4 bases; J trimming: 3 bases; junction bases outside the gene matches: 5. The DNA for the CDR3 is TGTGCCACCAGCACTAGGACTAGCGGTAAAGAGACCCAGTACTTC. Its translation: CATSTRTSGKETQYF.